The rows below give T cell receptor beta chains drawn from one sample of a study of brain T cells in children with intractable seizures. Using immunoSEQ multiplex PCR, the repertoire was profiled, and TCRdb retains in-frame clones only, with some absent. Among under 150,000 clones, around 94% were seen once, and the ten largest hold approximately 3.9%. The input for sequencing was peripheral blood, taken at surgery. The receptors were sampled from a boy under three years old with hemimegalencephaly and intractable seizures. Each CDR3 is given with its conserved first and last residue. The D gene is left open where the match is weak. Not every row has a clone size; where given, it reads once, few, many or a size class.

D gene,J gene,clone size,V gene,CDR3 protein,CDR3 DNA
TRBD2,TRBJ2-1,-,TRBV7-2,CASSAPLAGGRDEQFF,TGTGCCAGCAGCGCCCCACTAGCGGGAGGGCGCGATGAGCAGTTCTTC
TRBD1,TRBJ2-7,few,TRBV6-9,CARTRGTGRNEQYF,TGTGCCAGGACTAGAGGGACAGGGAGGAACGAGCAGTACTTC
-,TRBJ2-5,-,TRBV18,CASSPSRETQYF,TGTGCCAGCTCACCTTCTCGGGAGACCCAGTACTTC
TRBD1,TRBJ1-5,-,TRBV19,CASSTGTGDQPQHF,TGTGCCAGTAGTACCGGGACAGGGGATCAGCCCCAGCATTTT
TRBD1,TRBJ1-1,once,TRBV29-1,CSARAGTGMNTEAFF,TGCAGCGCCAGGGCCGGGACAGGAATGAACACTGAAGCTTTCTTT
-,TRBJ2-1,-,TRBV9,CASTLEGLIYNEQFF,TGTGCCAGCACCCTGGAAGGACTAATTTACAATGAGCAGTTCTTC
-,TRBJ1-6,once,TRBV19,CASSISGRGGNSPLHF,TGTGCCAGTAGTATATCGGGCAGGGGAGGCAATTCACCCCTCCACTTT
-,TRBJ1-1,-,TRBV6-5,CASSPPPGNTEAFF,TGTGCCAGCAGCCCCCCCCCAGGGAACACTGAAGCTTTCTTT
TRBD1,TRBJ1-1,-,TRBV18,CASSQDRKNTEAFF,TGTGCCAGCTCGCAGGACAGGAAGAACACTGAAGCTTTCTTT
-,TRBJ1-1,-,TRBV4-3,CASSHTLDNTEAFF,TGCGCCAGCAGCCATACGTTGGACAACACTGAAGCTTTCTTT
-,TRBJ2-6,-,TRBV6-5,CASFGTGAGANVLTF,TGTGCCAGCTTCGGGACGGGGGCTGGGGCCAACGTCCTGACTTTC
-,TRBJ2-7,-,TRBV14,CASSQDGHYRRSEQYF,TGTGCCAGCAGCCAAGACGGACATTACCGAAGGAGCGAGCAGTACTTC
TRBD2,TRBJ2-7,-,TRBV15,CATSRDLGGRGAYEQYF,TGTGCCACCAGCAGAGATCTAGGCGGGAGGGGCGCCTACGAGCAGTACTTC
TRBD2,TRBJ2-1,-,TRBV7-6,CASSLPGFGPSGSRGFF,TGTGCCAGCAGCTTACCGGGCTTTGGGCCTAGCGGGTCCCGGGGCTTCTTC
-,TRBJ1-5,-,TRBV19,CASSKVRGAGGNQPQHF,TGTGCCAGTAGTAAGGTTCGAGGGGCAGGGGGCAATCAGCCCCAGCATTTT
-,TRBJ2-1,-,TRBV28,CASSQGLGNEQFF,TGTGCCAGCAGCCAGGGCTTGGGGAATGAGCAGTTCTTC
TRBD2,TRBJ2-1,-,TRBV5-1,CASSAAGAFYNEQFF,TGCGCCAGCTCGGCAGCGGGAGCGTTCTACAATGAGCAGTTCTTC
-,TRBJ1-5,-,TRBV19,CASSMDPNANQPQHF,TGTGCCAGTAGTATGGATCCTAATGCGAATCAGCCCCAGCATTTT
-,TRBJ1-6,-,TRBV5-6,CASSLFGSPLHF,TGTGCCAGCAGCTTGTTCGGCTCACCCCTCCACTTT
-,TRBJ2-7,-,TRBV30,CAWDGGPSEQYF,TGTGCCTGGGATGGAGGGCCATCCGAGCAGTACTTC
TRBD2,TRBJ2-1,-,TRBV3-1/TRBV3-2,CASSQNIAGSSYNEQFF,TGTGCCAGCAGCCAAAATATAGCGGGAAGCTCCTACAATGAGCAGTTCTTC
-,TRBJ2-1,-,TRBV7-2,CASSLRISYNEQFF,TGTGCCAGCAGCTTGCGGATCTCCTACAATGAGCAGTTCTTC
-,TRBJ2-1,-,TRBV27,CASSYTGLEQFF,TGTGCCAGCTCCTATACCGGGTTAGAGCAGTTCTTC
-,TRBJ2-6,-,TRBV4-3,CASSWTATAGANVLTF,TGCGCCAGCAGTTGGACAGCCACGGCTGGGGCCAACGTCCTGACTTTC
TRBD2,TRBJ2-2,-,TRBV6-4,CASTPWTSGRSNTGELFF,TGTGCCAGCACGCCTTGGACTAGCGGGAGGTCGAACACCGGGGAGCTGTTTTTT
-,TRBJ2-7,-,TRBV11-3,CASSSGLAYEQYF,TGTGCCAGCAGCTCGGGACTGGCTTACGAGCAGTACTTC
TRBD1,TRBJ2-7,-,TRBV11-3,CASSLAGTGGYEQYF,TGTGCCAGCAGCTTGGCCGGGACAGGGGGCTACGAGCAGTACTTC
-,TRBJ1-2,-,TRBV19,CASSTSYLLDVDGYTF,TGTGCCAGTAGTACATCGTACCTGTTGGACGTCGATGGCTACACCTTC
-,TRBJ2-7,-,TRBV12-3/TRBV12-4,CASRTTGDEQYF,TGTGCCAGCAGAACTACAGGTGACGAGCAGTACTTC
TRBD2,TRBJ2-7,-,TRBV10-2,CASSRSAGGKSGSHEQYF,TGCGCCAGCAGTCGGTCTGCGGGAGGGAAATCTGGTAGCCACGAGCAGTACTTC
-,TRBJ2-3,-,TRBV11-2,CASSLNRFTDTQYF,TGTGCCAGCAGCTTGAACAGGTTCACAGATACGCAGTATTTT
TRBD1,TRBJ1-2,-,TRBV29-1,CSVRQGLYGYTF,TGCAGCGTCCGACAGGGACTCTATGGCTACACCTTC
-,TRBJ2-7,-,TRBV9,CASSVGGSLGEQYF,TGTGCCAGCAGCGTCGGCGGATCCCTCGGCGAGCAGTACTTC
-,TRBJ1-2,-,TRBV9,CASSPLGPSGYTF,TGTGCCAGCAGCCCATTGGGGCCTAGTGGCTACACCTTC
TRBD1,TRBJ2-7,once,TRBV9,CASSAGTGGYEQYF,TGTGCCAGCAGCGCGGGGACAGGGGGTTACGAGCAGTACTTC
-,TRBJ1-6,-,TRBV9,CASSVGGSPLHF,TGTGCCAGCAGCGTAGGGGGATCACCCCTCCACTTT
TRBD2,TRBJ2-3,-,TRBV5-6,CASSPGLAPTDTQYF,TGTGCCAGCAGCCCGGGACTAGCGCCCACAGATACGCAGTATTTT
-,TRBJ1-1,-,TRBV18,CASSRNRDRRSYTEAFF,TGTGCCAGCTCGCGAAACCGGGACCGTAGGAGTTACACTGAAGCTTTCTTT
-,TRBJ1-5,-,TRBV5-1,CASSLRGGGNQPQHF,TGCGCCAGCAGCTTGAGAGGGGGAGGAAATCAGCCCCAGCATTTT
-,TRBJ2-4,-,TRBV4-1,CASSQDRGTTNIQYF,TGCGCCAGCAGCCAAGATAGGGGGACCACAAACATTCAGTACTTC
-,TRBJ2-7,-,TRBV10-3,CAISDRLYEQYF,TGTGCCATCAGTGACAGGCTTTACGAGCAGTACTTC